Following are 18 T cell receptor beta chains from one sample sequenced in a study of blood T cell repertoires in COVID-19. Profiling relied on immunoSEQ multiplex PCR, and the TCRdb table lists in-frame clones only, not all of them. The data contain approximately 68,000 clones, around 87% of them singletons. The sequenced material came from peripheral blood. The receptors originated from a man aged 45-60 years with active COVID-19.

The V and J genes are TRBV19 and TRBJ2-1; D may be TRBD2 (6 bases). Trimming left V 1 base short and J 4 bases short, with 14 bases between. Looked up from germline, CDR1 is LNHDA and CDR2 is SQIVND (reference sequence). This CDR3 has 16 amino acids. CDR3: CASSIVGSGRYNEQFF. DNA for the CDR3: TGTGCCAGTAGTATAGTTGGTAGCGGACGTTACAATGAGCAGTTCTTC.

CDR3 region: CASSLPGQGEGTEAFF. The CDR3 DNA reads as TGTGCCAGCAGCTTACCGGGACAGGGTGAGGGGACTGAAGCTTTCTTT. The gene calls are TRBV6-6 and TRBJ1-1, with 9 bases identical to TRBD1. Germline lookup yields CDR1 MNHNY and CDR2 SVGAGI (reference sequence). The CDR3 runs 16 residues. J gave up 5 bases and V 6 bases, and 13 bases lay outside the gene matches.

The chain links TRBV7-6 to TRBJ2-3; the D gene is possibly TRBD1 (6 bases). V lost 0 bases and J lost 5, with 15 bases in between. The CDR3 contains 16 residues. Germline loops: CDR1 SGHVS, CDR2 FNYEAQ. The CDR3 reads CASSLAPGQGGDTQYF. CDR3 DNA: TGTGCCAGCAGCTTAGCCCCGGGACAAGGGGGAGATACGCAGTATTTT.

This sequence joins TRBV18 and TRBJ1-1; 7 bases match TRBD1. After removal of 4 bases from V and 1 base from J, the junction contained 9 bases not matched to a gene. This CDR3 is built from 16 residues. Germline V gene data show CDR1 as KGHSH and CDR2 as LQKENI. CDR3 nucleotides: TGTGCCAGCTCACTCGGGACAGAGGGGTCGAACACTGAAGCTTTCTTT. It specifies CASSLGTEGSNTEAFF.

The CDR3 DNA is TGTGCCAGCAGTTTATCGAAGTTGGGAGGACAGGGGGCGACCTGGCACATTCAGTACTTC. It encodes CASSLSKLGGQGATWHIQYF. The chain has TRBV27 and TRBJ2-4; 11 nucleotides line up with TRBD1. The junction had 18 bases not matched to a gene; V was cut back by 0 bases and J by 8 bases. This CDR3 comprises 20 residues. Germline-derived CDR1 and CDR2 are MNHEY and SMNVEV (reference sequence).

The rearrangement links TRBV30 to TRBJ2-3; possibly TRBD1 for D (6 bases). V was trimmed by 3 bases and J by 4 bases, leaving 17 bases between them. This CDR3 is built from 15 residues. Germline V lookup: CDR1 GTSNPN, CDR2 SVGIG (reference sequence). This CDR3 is CAWSPVLGGADTQYF. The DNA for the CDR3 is TGTGCCTGGAGCCCGGTGCTAGGGGGAGCAGATACGCAGTATTTT.

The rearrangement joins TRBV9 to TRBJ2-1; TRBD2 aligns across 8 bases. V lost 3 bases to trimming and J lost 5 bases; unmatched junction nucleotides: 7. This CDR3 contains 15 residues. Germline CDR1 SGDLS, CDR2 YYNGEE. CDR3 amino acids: CASSGSGSQNNEQFF. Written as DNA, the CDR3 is TGTGCCAGCAGCGGAAGCGGGAGTCAAAACAATGAGCAGTTCTTC. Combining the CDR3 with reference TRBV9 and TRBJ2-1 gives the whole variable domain DSGVTQTPKHLITATGQRVTLRCSPRSGDLSVYWYQQSLDQGLQFLIQYYNGEERAKGNILERFSAQQFPDLHSELNLSSLELGDSALYFCASSGSGSQNNEQFFGPGTRLTVL.

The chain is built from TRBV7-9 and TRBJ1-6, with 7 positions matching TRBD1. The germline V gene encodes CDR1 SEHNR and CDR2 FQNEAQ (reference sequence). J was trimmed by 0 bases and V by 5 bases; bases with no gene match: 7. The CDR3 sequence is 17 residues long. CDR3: CASSPNDRVSYNSPLHF. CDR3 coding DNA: TGTGCCAGCAGCCCCAACGACAGGGTCTCCTATAATTCACCCCTCCACTTT.

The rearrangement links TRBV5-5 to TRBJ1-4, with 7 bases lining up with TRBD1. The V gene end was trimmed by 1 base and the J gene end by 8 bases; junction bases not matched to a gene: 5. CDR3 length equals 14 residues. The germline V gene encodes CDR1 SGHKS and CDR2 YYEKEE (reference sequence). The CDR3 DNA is TGTGCCAGCAGCTTGAGGGACAGTAGGGAAAAACTGTTTTTT. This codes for CASSLRDSREKLFF.

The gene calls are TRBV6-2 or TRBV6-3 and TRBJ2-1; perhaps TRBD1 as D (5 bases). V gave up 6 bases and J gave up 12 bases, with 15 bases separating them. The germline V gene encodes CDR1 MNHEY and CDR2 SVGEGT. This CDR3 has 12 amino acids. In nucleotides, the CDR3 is TGTGCCAGCAGCCCTAACAGGTTAGGGCAGTTCTTC. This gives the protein CASSPNRLGQFF.

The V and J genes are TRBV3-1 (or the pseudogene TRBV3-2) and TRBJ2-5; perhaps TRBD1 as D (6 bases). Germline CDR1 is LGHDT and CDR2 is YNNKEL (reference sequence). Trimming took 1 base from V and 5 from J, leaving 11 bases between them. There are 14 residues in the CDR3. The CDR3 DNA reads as TGTGCCAGCAGCCAAGCACAGGGCAGCGAGACCCAGTACTTC. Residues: CASSQAQGSETQYF.

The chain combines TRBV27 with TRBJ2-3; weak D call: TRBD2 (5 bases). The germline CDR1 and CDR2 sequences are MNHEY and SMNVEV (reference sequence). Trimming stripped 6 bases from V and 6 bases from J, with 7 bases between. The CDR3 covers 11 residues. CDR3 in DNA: TGTGCCAGCAGGAGGGCGGATACGCAGTATTTT. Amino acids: CASRRADTQYF.

This chain's CDR3 is CASSLTGQGTEAFF. As DNA, the CDR3 is TGCGCCAGCAGCTTGACGGGACAGGGCACTGAAGCTTTCTTT. The V and J genes are TRBV5-1 and TRBJ1-1; 9 nucleotides line up with TRBD1. The CDR3 sequence is 14 residues long. V trimming: 1 base; J trimming: 4 bases; junction bases outside the gene matches: 2. Germline lookup yields CDR1 SGHRS and CDR2 YFSETQ. Looking up the rest from reference TRBV5-1 and TRBJ1-1 gives the full variable domain: KAGVTQTPRYLIKTRGQQVTLSCSPISGHRSVSWYQQTPGQGLQFLFEYFSETQRNKGNFPGRFSGRQFSNSRSEMNVSTLELGDSALYLCASSLTGQGTEAFFGQGTRLTVV.

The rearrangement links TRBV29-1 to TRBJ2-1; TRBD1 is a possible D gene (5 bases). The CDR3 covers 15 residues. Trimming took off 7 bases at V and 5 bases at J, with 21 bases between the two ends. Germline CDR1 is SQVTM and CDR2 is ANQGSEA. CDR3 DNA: TGCAGCGGAACCTTAGGGGCAGTGCGTAACAATGAGCAGTTCTTC. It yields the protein CSGTLGAVRNNEQFF.

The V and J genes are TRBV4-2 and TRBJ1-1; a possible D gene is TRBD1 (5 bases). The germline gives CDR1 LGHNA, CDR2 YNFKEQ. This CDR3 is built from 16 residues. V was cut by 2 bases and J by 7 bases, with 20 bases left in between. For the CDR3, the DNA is TGTGCCAGCAGCCAATCAACCTCCACAGGTCGACATGAAGCTTTCTTT. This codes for CASSQSTSTGRHEAFF.

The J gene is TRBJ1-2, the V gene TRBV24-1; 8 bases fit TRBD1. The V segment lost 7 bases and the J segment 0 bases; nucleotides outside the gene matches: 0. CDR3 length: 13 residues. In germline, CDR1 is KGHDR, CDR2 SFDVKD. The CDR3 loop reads CATRGQANYGYTF. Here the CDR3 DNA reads TGTGCCACCAGGGGACAGGCTAACTATGGCTACACCTTC.

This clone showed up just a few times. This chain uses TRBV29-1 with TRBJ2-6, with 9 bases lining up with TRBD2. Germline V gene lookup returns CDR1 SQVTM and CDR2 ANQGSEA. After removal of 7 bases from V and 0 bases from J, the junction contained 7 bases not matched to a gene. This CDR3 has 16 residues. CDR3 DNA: TGCAGCGGTATGATAGCGGGGGACTCTGGGGCCAACGTCCTGACTTTC. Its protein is CSGMIAGDSGANVLTF.

The CDR3 DNA follows: TGTGCCAGCAGCTTGAGTCTTCTAGCGGGGGGCAAACGAGATACGCAGTATTTT. Amino acids: CASSLSLLAGGKRDTQYF. V gene TRBV5-8 combines with J gene TRBJ2-3, with 11 nucleotides matching TRBD2. The ends lost 1 base at V and 5 bases at J; junction bases unmatched: 12. This CDR3 has 18 amino acids. Germline-derived CDR1 and CDR2 are SGHTS and YDEGEE.